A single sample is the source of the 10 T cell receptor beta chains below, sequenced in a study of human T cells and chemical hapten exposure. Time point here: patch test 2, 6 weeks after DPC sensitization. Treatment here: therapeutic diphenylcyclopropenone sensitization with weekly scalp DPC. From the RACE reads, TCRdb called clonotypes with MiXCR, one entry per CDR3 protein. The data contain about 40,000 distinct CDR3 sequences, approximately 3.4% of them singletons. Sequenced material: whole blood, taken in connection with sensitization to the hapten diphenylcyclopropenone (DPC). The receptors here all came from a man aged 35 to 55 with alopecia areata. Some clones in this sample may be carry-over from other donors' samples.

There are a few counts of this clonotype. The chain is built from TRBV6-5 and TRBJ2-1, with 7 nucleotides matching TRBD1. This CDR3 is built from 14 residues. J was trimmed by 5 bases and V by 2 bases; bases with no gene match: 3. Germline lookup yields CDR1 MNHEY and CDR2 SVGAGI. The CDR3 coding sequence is TGTGCCAGCAGTTACGACGGGACAGACAATGAGCAGTTCTTC. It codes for CASSYDGTDNEQFF.

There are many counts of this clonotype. CDR3 in DNA: TGTGCCAGCTCACCACCGGTCCTTCAAGAAAAACTGTTTTTT. Translation gives CASSPPVLQEKLFF. This chain joins TRBV18 and TRBJ1-4, with D uncertain. CDR3 length equals 14 residues. Trimming removed 0 bases at V and 8 bases at J, with 10 bases between. The germline CDR1 and CDR2 sequences are KGHSH and LQKENI.

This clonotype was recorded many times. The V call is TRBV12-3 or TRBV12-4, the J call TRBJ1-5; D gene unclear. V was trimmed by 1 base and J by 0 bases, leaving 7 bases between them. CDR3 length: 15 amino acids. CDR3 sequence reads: CASSLGRHSNQPQHF. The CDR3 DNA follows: TGTGCCAGCAGTTTAGGCAGGCATAGCAATCAGCCCCAGCATTTT.

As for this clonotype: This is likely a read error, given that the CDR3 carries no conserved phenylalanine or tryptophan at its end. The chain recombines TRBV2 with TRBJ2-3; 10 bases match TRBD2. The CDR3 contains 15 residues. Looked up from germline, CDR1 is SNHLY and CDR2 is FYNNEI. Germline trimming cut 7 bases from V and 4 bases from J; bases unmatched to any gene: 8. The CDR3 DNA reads TGTGCCAGCAATCCACTAGCGGGAAGGTCAGATACGCAGTATCTT. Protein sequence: CASNPLAGRSDTQYL.

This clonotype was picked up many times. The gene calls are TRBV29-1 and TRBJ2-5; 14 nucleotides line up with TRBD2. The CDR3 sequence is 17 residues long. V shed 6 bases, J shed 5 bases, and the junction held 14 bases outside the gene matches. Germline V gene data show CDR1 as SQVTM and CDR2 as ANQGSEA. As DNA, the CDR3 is TGCAGCGTCTCCGGGACTAGCGGGAGCGAGTCGTCGGAGACCCAGTACTTC. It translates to CSVSGTSGSESSETQYF.

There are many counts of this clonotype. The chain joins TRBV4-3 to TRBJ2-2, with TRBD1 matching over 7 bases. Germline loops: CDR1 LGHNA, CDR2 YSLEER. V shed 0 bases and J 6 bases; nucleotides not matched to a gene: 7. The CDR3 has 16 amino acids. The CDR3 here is CASSQDTGELAGELFF. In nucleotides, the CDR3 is TGCGCCAGCAGCCAAGATACAGGGGAATTAGCCGGGGAGCTGTTTTTT.

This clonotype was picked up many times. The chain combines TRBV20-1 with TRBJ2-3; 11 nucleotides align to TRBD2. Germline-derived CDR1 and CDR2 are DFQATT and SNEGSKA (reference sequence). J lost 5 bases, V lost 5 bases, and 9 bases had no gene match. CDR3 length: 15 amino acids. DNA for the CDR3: TGCAGTGCTCACTTGCTAGCGGGAGGAGGAGATACGCAGTATTTT. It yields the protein CSAHLLAGGGDTQYF.

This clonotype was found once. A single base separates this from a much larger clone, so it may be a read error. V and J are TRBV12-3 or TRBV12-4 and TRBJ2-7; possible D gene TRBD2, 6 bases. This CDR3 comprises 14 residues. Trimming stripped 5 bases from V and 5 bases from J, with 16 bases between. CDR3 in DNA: TGTGCCAGCAGTCTCCAGGGAGGTCCCAACGAGCAGTACTTC. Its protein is CASSLQGGPNEQYF.

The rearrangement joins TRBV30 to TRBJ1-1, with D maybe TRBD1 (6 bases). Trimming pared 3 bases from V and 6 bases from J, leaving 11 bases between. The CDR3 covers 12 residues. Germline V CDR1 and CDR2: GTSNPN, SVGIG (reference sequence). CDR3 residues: CAWSRGIAEAFF. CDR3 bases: TGTGCCTGGAGCAGGGGTATCGCTGAAGCTTTCTTT. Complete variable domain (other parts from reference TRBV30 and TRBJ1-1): SQTIHQWPATLVQPVGSPLSLECTVEGTSNPNLYWYRQAAGRGLQLLFYSVGIGQISSEVPQNLSASRPQDRQFILSSKKLLLSDSGFYLCAWSRGIAEAFFGQGTRLTVV.

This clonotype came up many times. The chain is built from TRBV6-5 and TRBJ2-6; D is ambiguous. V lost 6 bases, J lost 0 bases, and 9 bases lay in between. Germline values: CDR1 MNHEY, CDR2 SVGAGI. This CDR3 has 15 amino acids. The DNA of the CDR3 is TGTGCCAGCAGGGATTACAGCTCTGGGGCCAACGTCCTGACTTTC. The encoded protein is CASRDYSSGANVLTF.